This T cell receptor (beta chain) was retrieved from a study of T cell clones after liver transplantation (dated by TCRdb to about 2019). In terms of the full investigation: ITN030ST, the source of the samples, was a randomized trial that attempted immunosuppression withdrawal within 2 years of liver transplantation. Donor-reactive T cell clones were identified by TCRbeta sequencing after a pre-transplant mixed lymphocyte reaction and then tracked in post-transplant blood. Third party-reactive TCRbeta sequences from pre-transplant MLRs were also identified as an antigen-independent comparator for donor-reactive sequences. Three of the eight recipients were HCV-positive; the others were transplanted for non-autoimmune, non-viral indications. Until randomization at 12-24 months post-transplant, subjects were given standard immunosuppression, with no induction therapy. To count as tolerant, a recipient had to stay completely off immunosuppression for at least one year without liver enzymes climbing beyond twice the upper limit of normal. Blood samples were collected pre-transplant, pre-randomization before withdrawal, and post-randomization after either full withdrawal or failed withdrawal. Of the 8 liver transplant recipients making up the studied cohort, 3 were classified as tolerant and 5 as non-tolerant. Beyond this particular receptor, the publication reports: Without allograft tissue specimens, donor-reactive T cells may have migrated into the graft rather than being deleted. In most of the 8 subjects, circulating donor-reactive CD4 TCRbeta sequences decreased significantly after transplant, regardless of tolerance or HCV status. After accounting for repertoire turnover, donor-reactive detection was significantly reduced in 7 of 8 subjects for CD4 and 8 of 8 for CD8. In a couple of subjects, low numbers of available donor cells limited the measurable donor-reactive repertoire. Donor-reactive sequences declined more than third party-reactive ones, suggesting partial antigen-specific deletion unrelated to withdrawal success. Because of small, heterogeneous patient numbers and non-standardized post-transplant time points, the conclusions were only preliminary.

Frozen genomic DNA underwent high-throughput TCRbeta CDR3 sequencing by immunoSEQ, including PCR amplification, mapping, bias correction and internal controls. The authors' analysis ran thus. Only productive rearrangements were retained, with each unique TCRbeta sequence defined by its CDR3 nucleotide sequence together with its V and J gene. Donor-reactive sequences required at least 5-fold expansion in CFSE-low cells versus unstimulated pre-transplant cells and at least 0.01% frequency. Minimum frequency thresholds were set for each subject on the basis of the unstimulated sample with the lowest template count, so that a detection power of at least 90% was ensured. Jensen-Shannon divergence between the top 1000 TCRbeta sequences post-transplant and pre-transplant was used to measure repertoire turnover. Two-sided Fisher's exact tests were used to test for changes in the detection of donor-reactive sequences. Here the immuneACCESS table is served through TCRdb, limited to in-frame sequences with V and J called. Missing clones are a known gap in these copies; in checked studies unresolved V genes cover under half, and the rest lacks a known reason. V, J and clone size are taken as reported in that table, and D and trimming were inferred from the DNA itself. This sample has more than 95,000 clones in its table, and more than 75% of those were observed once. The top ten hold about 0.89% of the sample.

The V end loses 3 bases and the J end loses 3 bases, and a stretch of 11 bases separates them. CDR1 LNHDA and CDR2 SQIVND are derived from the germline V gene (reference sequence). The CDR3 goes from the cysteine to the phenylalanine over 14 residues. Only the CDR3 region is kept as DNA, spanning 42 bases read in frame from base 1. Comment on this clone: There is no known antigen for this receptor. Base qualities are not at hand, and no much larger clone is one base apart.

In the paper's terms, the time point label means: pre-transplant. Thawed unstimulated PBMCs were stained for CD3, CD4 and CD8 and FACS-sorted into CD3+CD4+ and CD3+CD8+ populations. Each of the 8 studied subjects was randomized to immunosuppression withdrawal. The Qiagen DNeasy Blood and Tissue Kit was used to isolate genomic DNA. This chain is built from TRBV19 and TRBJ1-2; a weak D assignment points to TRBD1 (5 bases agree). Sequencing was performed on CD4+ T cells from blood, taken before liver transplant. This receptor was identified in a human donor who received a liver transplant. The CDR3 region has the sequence CASSIAGVDYGYTF. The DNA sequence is TGTGCCAGTAGTATCGCGGGGGTTGACTATGGCTACACCTTC.